The next 7 T cell receptor beta chains were all read from a single sample in a study of Tregs in tolerant kidney transplant recipients. Using immunoSEQ multiplex PCR, the repertoire was profiled, and TCRdb retains in-frame clones only, with some absent. The top ten clones hold 0.34% of a sample with 90,000 to 130,000 clones, nearly 90% of them seen once. The sequenced sample was CD4+ T cells from blood, obtained before the transplant. The receptors were sampled from a human donor who received a combined kidney and bone marrow transplant.

The chain uses TRBV29-1 and TRBJ1-1; D might be TRBD1 (6 bases). CDR1 and CDR2 from the germline V gene are SQVTM and ANQGSEA. The CDR3 covers 13 residues. Trimming cost V 3 bases and J 4 bases, with 12 bases left between them. DNA of the CDR3: TGCAGCGTTGACCAAGGGGGGGCCACTGAAGCTTTCTTT. Its protein product is CSVDQGGATEAFF.

The chain couples TRBV7-8 to TRBJ1-1, with TRBD1 matching 8 bases. V trimming: 4 bases; J trimming: 3 bases; junction bases outside the gene matches: 16. The CDR3 covers 18 residues. Germline values: CDR1 SGHVS, CDR2 FQNEAQ. CDR3 protein: CASSYRGDSPIGDTEAFF. For the CDR3, the DNA is TGTGCCAGCAGCTACAGGGGGGACAGTCCAATTGGGGACACTGAAGCTTTCTTT.

The gene calls are TRBV7-2 and TRBJ2-5; the D is unclear. The CDR3 has 13 residues. CDR1 is SGHTA, CDR2 FQGNSA, per germline. Deletions cut 8 bases from V and 2 bases from J, with 12 bases between. The DNA for the CDR3 is TGTGCCAGCCGCTCCGGGTTACAAGAGACCCAGTACTTC. Translated, it gives CASRSGLQETQYF.

Of note for this clone: The junction departs from the called germline gene at one end, perhaps through a read error. The chain carries TRBV7-9 and TRBJ2-2; tentatively, D is TRBD2 (5 bases). CDR1 is SEHNR, CDR2 FQNEAQ, per germline (reference sequence). The CDR3 covers 10 residues. As DNA, the CDR3 is TGTGCCAGCAGCTCTGGGGAGCAGTTTTTT. It yields the protein CASSSGEQFF. The variable domain in full, completed from reference TRBV7-9 and TRBJ2-2, reads DTGVSQNPRHKITKRGQNVTFRCDPISEHNRLYWYRQTLGQGPEFLTYFQNEAQLEKSRLLSDRFSAERPKGSFSTLEIQRTEQGDSAMYLCASSSGEQFFGEGSRLTVL.

The chain combines TRBV27 with TRBJ2-3, with TRBD1 identical over 10 bases. Germline V gene data show CDR1 as MNHEY and CDR2 as SMNVEV (reference sequence). Losses at the gene ends were 6 bases for V and 6 bases for J; bases not matched to a gene: 9. This CDR3 comprises 15 residues. The CDR3 loop reads CASRPGQGRYDTQYF. The CDR3 bases are TGTGCCAGCAGGCCGGGACAGGGGCGATACGATACGCAGTATTTT.

This chain uses TRBV27 with TRBJ2-7; 11 nucleotides line up with TRBD2. V shed 5 bases and J 4 bases; nucleotides not matched to a gene: 4. CDR1 and CDR2 from the germline V gene are MNHEY and SMNVEV (reference sequence). This CDR3 is 14 amino acids long. The CDR3 DNA reads as TGTGCCAGCAGTAGGGCTAGCGGGAGGTACGAGCAGTACTTC. Amino acid sequence: CASSRASGRYEQYF.

This rearrangement joins TRBV5-4 to TRBJ2-2, with unresolved D. Trimming took off 5 bases at V and 6 bases at J, with 8 bases between the two ends. The CDR3 length is 12 residues. The germline gives CDR1 SGHNT, CDR2 YYREEE (reference sequence). The CDR3 DNA reads TGTGCCAGCAGTTCGCTAGCCGGGGAGCTGTTTTTT. Its protein product is CASSSLAGELFF.